A selection of T cell receptor beta chains follows, all from one sample in a study of response to subunit inactivated influenza vaccine. TCRdb analysed the RT-PCR reads with MiXCR anew, one entry per CDR3 protein. This table has around 760,000 distinct CDR3 sequences, roughly 14% appearing once. The material was PBMCs from blood, obtained approximately 15 days before vaccination. These receptor sequences come from a middle-aged man who received an inactivated influenza vaccine. Each CDR3 is given with its conserved first and last residue. D genes are given only for firm matches. Size values are once, few and many counts, or a class for expanded clones, and some rows have none.

abundance: .
d_gene: .
j_gene: TRBJ2-5
v_gene: TRBV4-2
CDR3aa: CASSQESSETQYF
CDR3nt: TGTGCCAGCAGCCAAGAAAGCAGCGAGACCCAGTACTTC

abundance: few
d_gene: .
j_gene: TRBJ1-2
v_gene: TRBV12-3/TRBV12-4
CDR3aa: CASSLSRFPGLYGYTF
CDR3nt: TGTGCCAGCAGTTTATCTCGGTTTCCGGGACTCTATGGCTACACCTTC

abundance: few
d_gene: .
j_gene: TRBJ2-7
v_gene: TRBV6-5
CDR3aa: CASSYQPRGEAEQYF
CDR3nt: TGTGCCAGCAGTTACCAGCCACGCGGGGAGGCCGAGCAGTACTTC

abundance: few
d_gene: TRBD2
j_gene: TRBJ2-2
v_gene: TRBV9
CDR3aa: CASAKHSGGTGELFF
CDR3nt: TGTGCCAGCGCCAAACACAGCGGGGGCACCGGGGAGCTGTTTTTT

abundance: .
d_gene: .
j_gene: TRBJ1-1
v_gene: TRBV10-3
CDR3aa: CAIIGQLNTEAFF
CDR3nt: TGTGCCATCATTGGACAGCTTAACACTGAAGCTTTCTTT

abundance: many
d_gene: TRBD1
j_gene: TRBJ1-6
v_gene: TRBV6-5
CDR3aa: CASSYEGQGDSPLHF
CDR3nt: TGTGCCAGCAGTTACGAGGGACAGGGAGATTCACCCCTCCACTTT

abundance: few
d_gene: TRBD1
j_gene: TRBJ2-2
v_gene: TRBV6-2/TRBV6-3
CDR3aa: CASSNPTPGTGGENTGELFF
CDR3nt: TGTGCCAGCAGTAACCCCACCCCCGGGACAGGGGGCGAGAACACCGGGGAGCTGTTTTTT

abundance: few
d_gene: .
j_gene: TRBJ2-7
v_gene: TRBV4-3
CDR3aa: CASSQLSGPYEQYF
CDR3nt: TGCGCCAGCAGCCAATTGTCAGGACCCTACGAGCAGTACTTC

abundance: .
d_gene: .
j_gene: TRBJ1-4
v_gene: TRBV24-1
CDR3aa: CATSEPPGGKLFF
CDR3nt: TGTGCCACCAGTGAACCTCCTGGGGGAAAACTGTTTTTT

abundance: many
d_gene: .
j_gene: TRBJ2-7
v_gene: TRBV12-3/TRBV12-4
CDR3aa: CASSTALPSYEQYF
CDR3nt: TGTGCCAGCAGTACGGCCCTACCCTCCTACGAGCAGTACTTC

abundance: .
d_gene: TRBD1
j_gene: TRBJ2-7
v_gene: TRBV6-5
CDR3aa: CASSSAGTGVYEQYF
CDR3nt: TGTGCCAGCAGTTCAGCCGGGACAGGGGTTTACGAGCAGTACTTC

abundance: many
d_gene: .
j_gene: TRBJ2-1
v_gene: TRBV29-1
CDR3aa: CSVGPPPYNEQFF
CDR3nt: TGCAGCGTTGGACCCCCTCCCTACAATGAGCAGTTCTTC

abundance: few
d_gene: TRBD2
j_gene: TRBJ2-3
v_gene: TRBV24-1
CDR3aa: CATSDGGAVDTQYF
CDR3nt: TGTGCCACCAGTGACGGGGGGGCTGTAGATACGCAGTATTTT

abundance: .
d_gene: TRBD2
j_gene: TRBJ2-3
v_gene: TRBV4-1
CDR3aa: CASSQDNARAGADTQYF
CDR3nt: TGCGCCAGCAGCCAAGATAACGCGAGAGCGGGAGCAGATACGCAGTATTTT

abundance: few
d_gene: .
j_gene: TRBJ2-1
v_gene: TRBV27
CDR3aa: CASSLGWGEGPYNEQFF
CDR3nt: TGTGCCAGCAGTTTAGGGTGGGGGGAAGGGCCGTACAATGAGCAGTTCTTC

abundance: .
d_gene: TRBD1
j_gene: TRBJ1-3
v_gene: TRBV28
CDR3aa: CASRQGDSSGNTIYF
CDR3nt: TGTGCCAGCAGGCAAGGGGACAGCTCTGGAAACACCATATATTTT

abundance: .
d_gene: TRBD1
j_gene: TRBJ2-7
v_gene: TRBV12-3/TRBV12-4
CDR3aa: CASSEGQLYEQYF
CDR3nt: TGTGCCAGCAGCGAGGGACAGCTCTACGAGCAGTACTTC

abundance: many
d_gene: .
j_gene: TRBJ1-1
v_gene: TRBV3-1
CDR3aa: CASSQPQGNTEAFF
CDR3nt: TGTGCCAGCAGCCAACCCCAGGGGAACACTGAAGCTTTCTTT

abundance: few
d_gene: TRBD1
j_gene: TRBJ1-5
v_gene: TRBV6-2/TRBV6-3
CDR3aa: CASRRTGGTYQPQHF
CDR3nt: TGTGCCAGCAGGAGGACAGGGGGAACATATCAGCCCCAGCATTTT

abundance: .
d_gene: .
j_gene: TRBJ2-5
v_gene: TRBV28
CDR3aa: CASSLAPTGTQYF
CDR3nt: TGTGCCAGCAGTTTGGCTCCCACAGGGACCCAGTACTTC

abundance: .
d_gene: .
j_gene: TRBJ2-3
v_gene: TRBV4-3
CDR3aa: CASSQVGLAKGDTQYF
CDR3nt: TGCGCCAGCAGCCAAGTCGGTCTCGCCAAGGGGGATACGCAGTATTTT

abundance: few
d_gene: .
j_gene: TRBJ1-1
v_gene: TRBV20-1
CDR3aa: CSATGLLMNTEAFF
CDR3nt: TGCAGTGCTACAGGGTTACTCATGAACACTGAAGCTTTCTTT

abundance: .
d_gene: .
j_gene: TRBJ2-2
v_gene: TRBV4-2
CDR3aa: CASSQDPRAGWLGGELFF
CDR3nt: TGTGCCAGCAGCCAAGATCCGAGGGCAGGGTGGTTAGGCGGGGAGCTGTTTTTT

abundance: .
d_gene: .
j_gene: TRBJ2-1
v_gene: TRBV7-2
CDR3aa: CASSVGAENEQFF
CDR3nt: TGTGCCAGCAGCGTGGGGGCGGAAAATGAGCAGTTCTTC

abundance: few
d_gene: .
j_gene: TRBJ2-5
v_gene: TRBV4-3
CDR3aa: CASSQDWEETQYF
CDR3nt: TGCGCCAGCAGCCAAGATTGGGAAGAGACCCAGTACTTC

abundance: .
d_gene: .
j_gene: TRBJ2-5
v_gene: TRBV20-1
CDR3aa: CSAYSDETQYF
CDR3nt: TGCAGTGCTTATAGTGACGAGACCCAGTACTTC

abundance: few
d_gene: TRBD2
j_gene: TRBJ2-5
v_gene: TRBV6-2/TRBV6-3
CDR3aa: CASRPGLAGEETQYF
CDR3nt: TGTGCCAGCAGGCCGGGACTAGCGGGGGAAGAGACCCAGTACTTC

abundance: .
d_gene: .
j_gene: TRBJ2-3
v_gene: TRBV7-9
CDR3aa: CATPPGVLTDTQYF
CDR3nt: TGTGCCACCCCCCCAGGGGTCTTAACAGATACGCAGTATTTT

abundance: many
d_gene: .
j_gene: TRBJ1-5
v_gene: TRBV10-3
CDR3aa: CAIRDGTNQPQHF
CDR3nt: TGTGCCATCAGGGACGGAACTAATCAGCCCCAGCATTTT

abundance: .
d_gene: .
j_gene: TRBJ1-1
v_gene: TRBV29-1
CDR3aa: CSVEVPLLTEAFF
CDR3nt: TGCAGCGTTGAAGTCCCCCTACTAACTGAAGCTTTCTTT

abundance: few
d_gene: .
j_gene: TRBJ1-5
v_gene: TRBV27
CDR3aa: CASSLTPTHQPQHF
CDR3nt: TGTGCCAGCAGTTTAACCCCCACACATCAGCCCCAGCATTTT

abundance: few
d_gene: TRBD2
j_gene: TRBJ2-3
v_gene: TRBV7-9
CDR3aa: CASSMLAGGTTDTQYF
CDR3nt: TGTGCCAGCAGCATGTTAGCGGGAGGGACCACAGATACGCAGTATTTT

abundance: .
d_gene: .
j_gene: TRBJ2-2
v_gene: TRBV7-9
CDR3aa: CASSPIRMNTGELFF
CDR3nt: TGTGCCAGCAGCCCCATCCGGATGAACACCGGGGAGCTGTTTTTT

abundance: few
d_gene: .
j_gene: TRBJ2-1
v_gene: TRBV7-9
CDR3aa: CASSLDRPGYNEQFF
CDR3nt: TGTGCCAGCAGCCTTGACAGGCCGGGGTACAATGAGCAGTTCTTC

abundance: .
d_gene: TRBD2
j_gene: TRBJ2-1
v_gene: TRBV7-9
CDR3aa: CASSSETSLPYNEQFF
CDR3nt: TGTGCCAGCAGCTCCGAGACTAGCTTGCCCTACAATGAGCAGTTCTTC

abundance: .
d_gene: .
j_gene: TRBJ1-3
v_gene: TRBV4-3
CDR3aa: CASSQDGGSTIYF
CDR3nt: TGCGCCAGCAGCCAAGATGGGGGGTCCACCATATATTTT

abundance: .
d_gene: .
j_gene: TRBJ2-7
v_gene: TRBV3-1
CDR3aa: CASSPERAGAPYEQYF
CDR3nt: TGTGCCAGCAGCCCGGAGAGGGCGGGGGCCCCCTACGAGCAGTACTTC

abundance: few
d_gene: .
j_gene: TRBJ1-1
v_gene: TRBV29-1
CDR3aa: CSVMNGVNTEAFF
CDR3nt: TGCAGCGTCATGAATGGGGTGAACACTGAAGCTTTCTTT

abundance: .
d_gene: .
j_gene: TRBJ2-7
v_gene: TRBV16
CDR3aa: CASSHGGTYEQYF
CDR3nt: TGTGCCAGCAGCCATGGAGGAACCTACGAGCAGTACTTC

abundance: few
d_gene: .
j_gene: TRBJ1-2
v_gene: TRBV12-3/TRBV12-4
CDR3aa: CASSPDRWANGYTF
CDR3nt: TGTGCCAGCAGTCCCGACAGGTGGGCTAATGGCTACACCTTC

abundance: many
d_gene: .
j_gene: TRBJ2-4
v_gene: TRBV28
CDR3aa: CASSPGVNLAKNIQYF
CDR3nt: TGTGCCAGCAGCCCGGGGGTTAACCTAGCCAAAAACATTCAGTACTTC

abundance: many
d_gene: .
j_gene: TRBJ2-7
v_gene: TRBV4-1
CDR3aa: CASSQSTVLGYEQYF
CDR3nt: TGCGCCAGCAGCCAATCGACAGTTCTGGGCTACGAGCAGTACTTC

abundance: few
d_gene: TRBD2
j_gene: TRBJ2-1
v_gene: TRBV6-2/TRBV6-3
CDR3aa: CASSYGGTGSSGRFNEQFF
CDR3nt: TGTGCCAGCAGTTACGGGGGGACAGGCTCTAGCGGGAGATTTAATGAGCAGTTCTTC

abundance: .
d_gene: TRBD1
j_gene: TRBJ1-2
v_gene: TRBV5-1
CDR3aa: CASSPLTQGVIGYTF
CDR3nt: TGCGCCAGCAGCCCCCTCACTCAGGGGGTTATTGGCTACACCTTC

abundance: few
d_gene: TRBD1
j_gene: TRBJ1-1
v_gene: TRBV12-3/TRBV12-4
CDR3aa: CASRGQGETEAFF
CDR3nt: TGTGCCAGCAGGGGACAGGGAGAGACTGAAGCTTTCTTT

abundance: .
d_gene: TRBD2
j_gene: TRBJ2-7
v_gene: TRBV11-2
CDR3aa: CASSSLRSSGRSYEQYF
CDR3nt: TGTGCCAGCAGCTCCTTACGGAGTAGCGGGAGATCCTACGAGCAGTACTTC